This passage covers 5 T cell receptor beta chains from one sample sequenced in a study of blood T cell repertoires in COVID-19. Measured with immunoSEQ multiplex PCR; TCRdb has only the in-frame clones, and not every one. The data show fewer than 250,000 clones, more than 80% seen once. Sequences were obtained from peripheral blood. Every receptor here comes from a woman older than 75 with acute or convalescent COVID-19.

This clone was seen a handful of times. The rearrangement links TRBV18 to TRBJ1-3, with D tentatively TRBD1 (6 bases). This CDR3 has 18 amino acids. The ends were cut back, 5 bases at V and 1 base at J, with 21 bases in the middle. The germline V gene has CDR1 KGHSH and CDR2 LQKENI. CDR3 DNA sequence: TGTGCCAGCTCAATGCAGCTACCCGGTACAGGGTCTGGAAACACCATATATTTT. This codes for CASSMQLPGTGSGNTIYF.

The chain combines TRBV11-3 with TRBJ2-1; no clear D. The ends were cut back, 4 bases at V and 8 bases at J, with 9 bases in the middle. This CDR3 contains 12 residues. Germline CDR1 SGHNT, CDR2 YENEEA. CDR3 residues: CASSSRSDEQFF. Here the CDR3 DNA reads TGTGCCAGCAGCTCCCGCAGCGATGAGCAGTTCTTC.

This chain connects TRBV11-3 to TRBJ2-1, with 9 positions matching TRBD1. This CDR3 spans 14 amino acids. Germline CDR1 reads SGHNT; CDR2 reads YENEEA. V gave up 5 bases and J gave up 1 base; unmatched junction bases: 0. The CDR3 DNA reads TGTGCCAGCAGCGGACAGGGGTCCTACAATGAGCAGTTCTTC. It translates to CASSGQGSYNEQFF.

The rearrangement uses TRBV18 and TRBJ2-7; D is perhaps TRBD1 (6 bases). CDR1 and CDR2 (germline): KGHSH, LQKENI. CDR3 length: 15 amino acids. The ends were cut back, 3 bases at V and 2 bases at J, with 14 bases in the middle. This CDR3 is CASSPPVGAAYEQYF. As DNA, the CDR3 is TGTGCCAGCTCACCTCCGGTGGGGGCCGCCTACGAGCAGTACTTC.

The genes are TRBV20-1 and TRBJ2-7; D remains unclear. The V and J ends lost 8 bases and 10 bases respectively, with 18 bases between them. Germline V lookup: CDR1 DFQATT, CDR2 SNEGSKA (reference sequence). This CDR3 comprises 11 residues. The CDR3 spells CSTDRQQLQYF. As DNA, the CDR3 is TGCAGTACCGATAGGCAACAGCTCCAGTACTTC.